The clone carrying this T cell receptor beta chain has only a few counts. Its specificity is not known. This sample is part of a study of T cell responses to AZD1222 COVID-19 vaccine. Clones were sequenced by immunoSEQ multiplex PCR, and TCRdb holds only the in-frame ones, with some missing. Here the sample spans under 100,000 clones, 65% to 90% being singletons. Points from the study as a whole: Most donors were white British and more were female, and clonal diversity was possibly underestimated. A reported finding is that nearly half of spike-specific TCRs target unmutated variant regions. Spike-wide vaccine-associated CD4 TCRs dominated at 160-218 and 743-854. At study baseline, merely six AZD1222 recipients were seropositive.

In germline, CDR1 is MNHEY, CDR2 SVGAGI. V was trimmed by 8 bases and J by 7 bases, leaving 14 bases between them. This CDR3 has 13 amino acids. The sequence was collected from an adult in good health. The V gene is TRBV6-5, the J gene TRBJ1-4; TRBD1 might be the D (5 bases). The sample here was peripheral blood, taken on day 0 of AZD1222 vaccination. DNA of the CDR3: TGTGCCAGCGCAAGGGGTTTGAGTGAAAAACTGTTTTTT. Protein sequence: CASARGLSEKLFF.